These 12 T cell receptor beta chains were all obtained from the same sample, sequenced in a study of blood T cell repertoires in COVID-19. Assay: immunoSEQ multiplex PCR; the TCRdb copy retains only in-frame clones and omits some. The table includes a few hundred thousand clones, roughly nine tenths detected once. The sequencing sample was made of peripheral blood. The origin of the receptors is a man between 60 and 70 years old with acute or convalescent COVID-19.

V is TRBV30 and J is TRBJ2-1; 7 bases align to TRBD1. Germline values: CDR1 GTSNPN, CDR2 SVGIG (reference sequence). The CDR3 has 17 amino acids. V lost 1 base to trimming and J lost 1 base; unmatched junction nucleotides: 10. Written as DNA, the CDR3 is TGTGCCTGGAGTGGGGAAAGAACAGGGGTATCCTACAATGAGCAGTTCTTC. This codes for CAWSGERTGVSYNEQFF.

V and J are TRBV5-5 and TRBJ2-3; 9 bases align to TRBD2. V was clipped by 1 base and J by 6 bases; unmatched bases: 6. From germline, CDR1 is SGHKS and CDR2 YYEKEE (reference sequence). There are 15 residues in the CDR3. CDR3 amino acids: CASSLTTSGWDTQYF. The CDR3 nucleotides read TGTGCCAGCAGCTTGACGACTAGCGGTTGGGATACGCAGTATTTT.

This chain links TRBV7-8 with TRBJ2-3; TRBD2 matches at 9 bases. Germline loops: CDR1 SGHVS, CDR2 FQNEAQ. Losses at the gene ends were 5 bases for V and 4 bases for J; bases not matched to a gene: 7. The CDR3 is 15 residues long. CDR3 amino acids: CASSKTSGSSDTQYF. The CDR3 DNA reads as TGTGCCAGCAGCAAGACTAGCGGTAGTTCAGATACGCAGTATTTT.

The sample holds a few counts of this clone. The CDR3 protein is CASSPVTRNTEAFF. The CDR3 nucleotides read TGTGCCAGCTCACCGGTCACGAGAAACACTGAAGCTTTCTTT. V and J are TRBV18 and TRBJ1-1; D gene ambiguous. The V and J ends lost 3 bases and 2 bases respectively, with 10 bases between them. The germline V gene has CDR1 KGHSH and CDR2 LQKENI. CDR3 length: 14 amino acids.

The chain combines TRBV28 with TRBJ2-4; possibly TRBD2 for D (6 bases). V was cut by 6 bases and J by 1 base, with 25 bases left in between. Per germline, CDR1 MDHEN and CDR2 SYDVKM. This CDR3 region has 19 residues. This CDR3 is CASSQFLQGRGFAKNIQYF. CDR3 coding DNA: TGTGCCAGCAGCCAATTCCTCCAGGGACGGGGGTTCGCCAAAAACATTCAGTACTTC. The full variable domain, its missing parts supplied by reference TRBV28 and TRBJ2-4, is DVKVTQSSRYLVKRTGEKVFLECVQDMDHENMFWYRQDPGLGLRLIYFSYDVKMKEKGDIPEGYSVSREKKERFSLILESASTNQTSMYLCASSQFLQGRGFAKNIQYFGAGTRLSVL.

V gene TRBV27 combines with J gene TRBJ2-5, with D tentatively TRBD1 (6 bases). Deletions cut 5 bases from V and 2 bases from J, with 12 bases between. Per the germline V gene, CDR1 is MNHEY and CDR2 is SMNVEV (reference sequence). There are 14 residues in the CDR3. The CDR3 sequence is CASSQMDRQETQYF. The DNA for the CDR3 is TGTGCCAGCAGTCAAATGGACAGACAAGAGACCCAGTACTTC.

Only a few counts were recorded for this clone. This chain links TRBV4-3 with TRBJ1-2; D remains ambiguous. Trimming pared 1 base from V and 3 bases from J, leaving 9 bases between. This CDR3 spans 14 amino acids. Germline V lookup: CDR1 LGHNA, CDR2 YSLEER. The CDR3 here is CASSQGGVDYGYTF. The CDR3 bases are TGCGCCAGCAGCCAAGGAGGAGTTGACTATGGCTACACCTTC.

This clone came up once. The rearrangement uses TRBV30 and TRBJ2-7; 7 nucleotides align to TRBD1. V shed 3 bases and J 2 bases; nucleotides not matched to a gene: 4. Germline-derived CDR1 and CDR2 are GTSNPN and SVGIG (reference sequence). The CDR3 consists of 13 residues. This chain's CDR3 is CAWRDRSPYEQYF. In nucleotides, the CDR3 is TGTGCCTGGAGGGACAGGAGTCCCTACGAGCAGTACTTC.

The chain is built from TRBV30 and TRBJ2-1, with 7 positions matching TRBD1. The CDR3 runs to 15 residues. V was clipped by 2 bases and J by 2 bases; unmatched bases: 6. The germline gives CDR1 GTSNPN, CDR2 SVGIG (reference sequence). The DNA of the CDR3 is TGTGCCTGGAGTCCGGGACAGACAGCCTACAATGAGCAGTTCTTC. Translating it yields CAWSPGQTAYNEQFF.

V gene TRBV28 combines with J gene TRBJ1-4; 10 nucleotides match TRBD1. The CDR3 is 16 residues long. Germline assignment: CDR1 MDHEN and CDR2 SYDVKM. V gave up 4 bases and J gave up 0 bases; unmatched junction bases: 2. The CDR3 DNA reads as TGTGCCAGCAGTTCCGGGACAGGGGCAACTAATGAAAAACTGTTTTTT. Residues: CASSSGTGATNEKLFF.

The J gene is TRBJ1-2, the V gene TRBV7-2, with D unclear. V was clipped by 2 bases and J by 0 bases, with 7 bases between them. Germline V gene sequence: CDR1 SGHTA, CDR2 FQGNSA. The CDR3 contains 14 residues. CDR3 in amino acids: CASSLQVSNYGYTF. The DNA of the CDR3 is TGTGCCAGCAGCTTACAGGTGTCTAACTATGGCTACACCTTC.

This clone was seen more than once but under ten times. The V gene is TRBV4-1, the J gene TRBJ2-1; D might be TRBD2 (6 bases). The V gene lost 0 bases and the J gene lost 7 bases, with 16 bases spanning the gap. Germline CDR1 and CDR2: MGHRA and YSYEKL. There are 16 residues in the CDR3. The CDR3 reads CASSQEGTFWLNEQFF. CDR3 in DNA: TGCGCCAGCAGCCAAGAGGGGACTTTCTGGTTGAATGAGCAGTTCTTC.